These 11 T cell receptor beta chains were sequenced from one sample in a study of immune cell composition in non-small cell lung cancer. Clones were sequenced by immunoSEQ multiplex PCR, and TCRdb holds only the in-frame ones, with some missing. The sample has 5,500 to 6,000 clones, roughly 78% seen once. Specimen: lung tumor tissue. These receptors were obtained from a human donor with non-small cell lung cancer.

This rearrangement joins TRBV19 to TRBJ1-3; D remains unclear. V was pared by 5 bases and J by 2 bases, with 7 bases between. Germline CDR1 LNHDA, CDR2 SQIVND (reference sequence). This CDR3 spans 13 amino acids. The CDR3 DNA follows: TGTGCCAGTAGTCCCAAGCCTGGAAACACCATATATTTT. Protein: CASSPKPGNTIYF.

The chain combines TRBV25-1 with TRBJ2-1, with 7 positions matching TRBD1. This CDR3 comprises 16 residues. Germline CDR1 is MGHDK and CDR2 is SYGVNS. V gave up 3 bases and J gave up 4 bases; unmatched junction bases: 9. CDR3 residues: CASSDPRQGTYNEQFF. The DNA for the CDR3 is TGTGCCAGCAGTGACCCCAGACAGGGAACATACAATGAGCAGTTCTTC.

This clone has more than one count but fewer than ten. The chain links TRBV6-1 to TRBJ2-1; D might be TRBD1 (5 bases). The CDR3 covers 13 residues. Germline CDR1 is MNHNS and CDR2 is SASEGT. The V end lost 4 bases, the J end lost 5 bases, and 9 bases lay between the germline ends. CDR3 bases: TGTGCCAGCAGTGTTTACAGGAACAATGAGCAGTTCTTC. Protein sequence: CASSVYRNNEQFF.

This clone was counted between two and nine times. The CDR3 loop is CASSAPLGGGTDTQYF. The CDR3 DNA reads TGTGCCAGCAGCGCCCCGCTTGGGGGGGGCACAGATACGCAGTATTTT. The chain employs TRBV9 and TRBJ2-3; 7 bases are shared with TRBD2. Germline CDR1 and CDR2: SGDLS and YYNGEE. The V segment lost 3 bases and the J segment 1 base; nucleotides outside the gene matches: 8. The CDR3 has 16 amino acids.

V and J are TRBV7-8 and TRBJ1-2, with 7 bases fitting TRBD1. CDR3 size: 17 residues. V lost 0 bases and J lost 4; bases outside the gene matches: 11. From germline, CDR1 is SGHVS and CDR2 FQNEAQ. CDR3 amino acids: CASSLAEGQGDSYGYTF. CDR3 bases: TGTGCCAGCAGCTTAGCGGAGGGGCAGGGGGATTCCTATGGCTACACCTTC.

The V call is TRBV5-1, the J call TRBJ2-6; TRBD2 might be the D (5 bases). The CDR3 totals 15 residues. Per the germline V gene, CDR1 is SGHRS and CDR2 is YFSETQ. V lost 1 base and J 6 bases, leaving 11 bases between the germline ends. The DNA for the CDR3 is TGCGCCAGCAGCTTGCCCGGACTTGAGGCCAACGTCCTGACTTTC. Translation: CASSLPGLEANVLTF.

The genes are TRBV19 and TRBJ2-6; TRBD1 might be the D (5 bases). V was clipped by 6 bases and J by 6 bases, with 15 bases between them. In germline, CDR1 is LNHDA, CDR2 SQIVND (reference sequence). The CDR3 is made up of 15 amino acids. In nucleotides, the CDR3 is TGTGCCAGTAGGACAGCATCCTCCTCGGCCAACGTCCTGACTTTC. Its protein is CASRTASSSANVLTF.

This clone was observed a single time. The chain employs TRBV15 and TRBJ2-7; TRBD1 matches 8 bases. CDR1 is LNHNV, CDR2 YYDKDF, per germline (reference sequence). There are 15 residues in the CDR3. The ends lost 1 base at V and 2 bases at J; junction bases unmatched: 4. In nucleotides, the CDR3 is TGTGCCACCAGCAGAGGGGACAGGAACACCTACGAGCAGTACTTC. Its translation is CATSRGDRNTYEQYF. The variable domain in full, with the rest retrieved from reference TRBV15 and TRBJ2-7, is DAMVIQNPRYQVTQFGKPVTLSCSQTLNHNVMYWYQQKSSQAPKLLFHYYDKDFNNEADTPDNFQSRRPNTSFCFLDIRSPGLGDTAMYLCATSRGDRNTYEQYFGPGTRLTVT.

CDR3 sequence: CSVEAAVGQGAYNEQFF. The CDR3 DNA sequence: TGCAGCGTTGAAGCCGCGGTGGGACAGGGAGCCTACAATGAGCAGTTCTTC. The genes are TRBV29-1 and TRBJ2-1; 9 bases align to TRBD1. J lost 2 bases, V lost 1 base, and 9 bases had no gene match. This CDR3 spans 17 amino acids. Germline V gene data show CDR1 as SQVTM and CDR2 as ANQGSEA.

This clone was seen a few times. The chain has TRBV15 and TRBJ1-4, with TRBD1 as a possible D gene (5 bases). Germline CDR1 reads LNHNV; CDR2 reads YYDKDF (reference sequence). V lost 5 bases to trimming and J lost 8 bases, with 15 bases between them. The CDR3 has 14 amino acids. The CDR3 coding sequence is TGTGCCACCAGCGGGCCTACGGCAGGGGAAAAACTGTTTTTT. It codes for CATSGPTAGEKLFF.

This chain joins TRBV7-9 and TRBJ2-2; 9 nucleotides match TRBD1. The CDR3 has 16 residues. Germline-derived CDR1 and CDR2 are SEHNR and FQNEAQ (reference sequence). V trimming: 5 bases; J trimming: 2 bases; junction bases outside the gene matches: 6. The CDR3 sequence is CASSRGTGLNTGELFF. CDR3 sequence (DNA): TGTGCCAGCAGCCGCGGGACAGGGTTAAACACCGGGGAGCTGTTTTTT.